This TCR beta chain was recorded in a study of blood T cell repertoires in COVID-19. For the study at large: PBMCs, B-cell-depleted T cells, or T cells were the source of the cDNA or gDNA that made up the material.

Enrolled through a virtual design, the participants were between about 18 and 100 years of age and came from around 25 US areas. Allocation to cohorts depended on clinical history reported by the participants. Recovered participants had two consecutive negative NP/OP PCR tests, healthcare professional clearance, or symptom resolution. This CDR3 is 14 amino acids long. V gave up 1 base and J gave up 0 bases, with 4 bases separating them. CDR1 is SGHTA, CDR2 FQGNSA, per germline. Data came from immunoSEQ multiplex PCR; TCRdb stores just in-frame clones and leaves some out. The sample holds hundreds of thousands of clones, roughly 90% seen once.

V usage is TRBV7-2 and J usage is TRBJ1-5, with no clear D. The specimen sequenced was PBMCs or T cells enriched from blood (not recorded which). This clonotype was obtained from a woman aged 45-59 years who had recovered from COVID-19. The CDR3 reads CASSLDHSNQPQHF. The DNA for the CDR3 is TGTGCCAGCAGCTTAGATCATAGCAATCAGCCCCAGCATTTT. The whole variable domain, filled in from reference TRBV7-2 and TRBJ1-5, reads GAGVSQSPSNKVTEKGKDVELRCDPISGHTALYWYRQSLGQGLEFLIYFQGNSAPDKSGLPSDRFSAERTGGSVSTLTIQRTQQEDSAVYLCASSLDHSNQPQHFGDGTRLSIL.